The TCR beta chain described here comes from a study of blood T cell repertoires in COVID-19. This clone was observed at least ten times. Germline CDR1 reads GTSNPN; CDR2 reads SVGIG (reference sequence). The CDR3 contains 14 residues. V was shortened by 4 bases and J by 6 bases, with 16 bases between the two germline ends. Original handling: Estimation of nucleated cell counts was performed using reference gene primer amplification. The assay was immunoSEQ multiplex PCR, and TCRdb's table has in-frame clones only and misses some. The V and J calls and the clone size are those of that table, but D and trimming were determined from the DNA. The sample comprises some 250,000 clones, over 65% of which are singletons, and about 3.5% rests with the top ten.

The receptor was isolated from a woman of 80 years or more with acute or convalescent COVID-19. The genes are TRBV30 and TRBJ1-5, with D maybe TRBD1 (6 bases). The specimen sequenced was peripheral blood. The CDR3 reads CAWTVGGLGQPQHF. The DNA for the CDR3 is TGTGCCTGGACAGTCGGGGGGCTCGGTCAGCCCCAGCATTTT.